This T cell receptor beta chain was found in a study of blood T cell repertoires in COVID-19. Study-level background: In each case, the material was cDNA or gDNA derived from T cells, B-cell-depleted T cells, or PBMCs.

Allocation to cohorts depended on clinical history reported by the participants. Profiling relied on immunoSEQ multiplex PCR, and the TCRdb table lists in-frame clones only, not all of them. The sample includes some 200,000 clones, 65% to 85% of them seen just once. Trimming pared 5 bases from V and 9 bases from J, leaving 11 bases between. The CDR3 sequence is 12 residues long. Germline V lookup: CDR1 SGHAT, CDR2 FQNNGV. This clone came up a few times. The TCR comes from a woman aged 40 to 49 with acute COVID-19. The sample comprised PBMCs or T cells enriched from blood (not recorded which). The J gene is TRBJ1-5, the V gene TRBV11-2; D remains ambiguous. CDR3 sequence: CASSEPQRPQHF. CDR3 DNA sequence: TGTGCCAGCAGCGAACCACAGAGGCCCCAGCATTTT.